This section outlines one T cell receptor beta chain sequence together with its context. Its specificity is unknown. TCRdb called the 5' RACE reads again in MiXCR, with one record for every CDR3 protein. In the table there are about 490,000 distinct CDR3 sequences, approximately 14% of which are singletons. The sample originates from a study of identical twins. Study-wide findings and caveats: Fewer insertions marked abundant cord blood beta clonotypes; young adult naive trended weakly, memory not at all.

The CDR3 extends over 15 amino acids. V was cut by 6 bases and J by 4 bases, with 16 bases left in between. These sequences were also reported in another study, on yellow fever vaccine responses in identical twins.

This TCR was sampled from a woman younger than 30 in good health. Sequencing was carried out using CD4+ T cells sorted from blood. The chain carries TRBV12-3 or TRBV12-4 and TRBJ2-1; no firm D call. In nucleotides, the CDR3 is TGTGCCAGCAGCCGAGAGGCAGGAACTTACAATGAGCAGTTCTTC. It is translated as CASSREAGTYNEQFF.